This T cell receptor beta chain was documented in a study of regulatory T cells in long-lasting Graves disease. At the level of the study: Persistence in Graves' disease denoted antithyroid drug use beyond 5 years alongside positive TSH receptor antibodies. General study results and limits: TRBV28, TRBJ1-2 and TRBJ2-5 emerged as the favored segments in persistent disease. The TCR repertoire of persistent Graves' patients was less diverse than that of newly diagnosed ones.

iRepertoire HTBI primers and Arm-PCR of CDR3 regions built TCR beta libraries. A single record per CDR3 protein comes from TCRdb applying MiXCR to the multiplex PCR reads. This table has some 450,000 distinct CDR3 sequences, roughly a quarter appearing once. Time point noted: persistent/refractory GD, antithyroid drugs over 5 years with positive TRAb. From PBMCs, RNA was extracted and then used to make the TCR library. CDR1 and CDR2 (germline): MDHEN, SYDVKM. Unmatched junction bases numbered 13, after V lost 6 bases and J lost 3 bases. CDR3 size: 16 residues. This clonotype was detected many times. Its antigen remains unknown.

The sequencing used peripheral blood mononuclear cells (PBMCs), collected when the disease was refractory, from a patient treated with antithyroid drugs. The chain combines TRBV28 with TRBJ2-7, with 8 bases aligning to TRBD1. The origin of this receptor is a female donor with Graves disease. The CDR3 here is CASRHDLGTGRYEQYF. CDR3 nucleotide sequence: TGTGCCAGCAGGCATGACCTCGGGACAGGTCGCTACGAGCAGTACTTC.